The next 12 T cell receptor beta chains were all read from a single sample in a study of T cells after yellow fever vaccination. A single record per CDR3 protein comes from TCRdb applying MiXCR to the 5' RACE reads. The table has about 330,000 distinct CDR3 sequences, approximately 4% seen once. The sample in question was PBMCs, obtained 5 days after the yellow fever booster vaccination. All receptors come from a man aged 18-30 years who received the YFV17D yellow fever vaccine.

This clonotype was picked up many times. This rearrangement joins TRBV5-1 to TRBJ1-4; 8 nucleotides agree with TRBD1. Trimming removed 4 bases from V and 8 bases from J; junction bases left unmatched: 13. This CDR3 spans 16 amino acids. Germline CDR1 is SGHRS and CDR2 is YFSETQ. CDR3 nucleotide sequence: TGCGCCAGCAGCATGGTCATCCAGGGGGCTGGGGAAAAACTGTTTTTT. This codes for CASSMVIQGAGEKLFF.

This clonotype was seen ten or more times. The chain carries TRBV5-1 and TRBJ2-3; D possibly corresponds to TRBD2 (6 bases). CDR1 is SGHRS, CDR2 YFSETQ, per germline. Trimming shortened V by 4 bases and J by 4 bases, and 22 bases separated the two germline ends. There are 17 residues in the CDR3. CDR3 loop: CASSPLRDSQEADTQYF. The CDR3 region has the DNA TGCGCCAGCAGCCCGCTCCGGGACTCCCAGGAGGCAGATACGCAGTATTTT.

This clonotype was counted at least ten times. The V gene is TRBV9, the J gene TRBJ1-6; D not certain. CDR1 and CDR2 from the germline V gene are SGDLS and YYNGEE. Between the trimmed V and J ends, which lost 0 bases and 10 bases, there was a span of 8 bases. This CDR3 is 13 amino acids long. The chain's CDR3 is CASSVEERSPLHF. CDR3 in DNA: TGTGCCAGCAGCGTAGAGGAACGGTCACCCCTCCACTTT. Based on the CDR3 plus reference TRBV9 and TRBJ1-6, the full variable domain is DSGVTQTPKHLITATGQRVTLRCSPRSGDLSVYWYQQSLDQGLQFLIQYYNGEERAKGNILERFSAQQFPDLHSELNLSSLELGDSALYFCASSVEERSPLHFGNGTRLTVT.

This rearrangement joins TRBV3-1 to TRBJ2-4, with D tentatively TRBD1 (6 bases). V was clipped by 4 bases and J by 10 bases, with 14 bases between them. Germline V gene data show CDR1 as LGHDT and CDR2 as YNNKEL (reference sequence). The CDR3 has 13 amino acids. CDR3: CASSPGDTRIQYF. CDR3 nucleotide sequence: TGTGCCAGCAGCCCTGGGGACACAAGAATTCAGTACTTC.

This clonotype appeared many times. The genes are TRBV7-6 and TRBJ2-7; tentative D call: TRBD1 (5 bases). V was trimmed by 3 bases and J by 6 bases, leaving 15 bases between them. The CDR3 is 14 amino acids. Germline CDR1 and CDR2: SGHVS and FNYEAQ. The CDR3 here is CASSFPGHGAEQYF. The CDR3 bases are TGTGCCAGCAGCTTCCCCGGACATGGGGCCGAGCAGTACTTC.

The table lists this clonotype with a few counts. CDR3 sequence: CASSQDRYRLSGNTIYF. Here the CDR3 DNA reads TGCGCCAGCAGCCAAGATAGGTACCGACTCTCTGGAAACACCATATATTTT. This sequence joins TRBV4-3 and TRBJ1-3, with no clear D. This CDR3 region has 17 residues. The V gene lost 0 bases and the J gene lost 0 bases, with 12 bases spanning the gap. Germline CDR1 is LGHNA and CDR2 is YSLEER.

There are a few counts of this clonotype. V is TRBV12-3 or TRBV12-4 and J is TRBJ2-3; D not resolved. V lost 7 bases and J lost 2, with 10 bases in between. This CDR3 contains 13 residues. The CDR3 protein is CASKTRYTDTQYF. The CDR3 DNA follows: TGTGCCAGCAAAACCCGCTACACAGATACGCAGTATTTT.

The chain carries TRBV28 and TRBJ1-2, with a possible D match to TRBD1 (5 bases). The CDR3 has 15 amino acids. Germline V gene sequence: CDR1 MDHEN, CDR2 SYDVKM. Trimming cost V 6 bases and J 4 bases, with 18 bases left between them. The CDR3 DNA reads as TGTGCCAGCAGCTCCAATGGGGCCACCCTCTATGGCTACACCTTC. Its translation: CASSSNGATLYGYTF.

Only a few counts were recorded for this clonotype. This sequence joins TRBV7-3 and TRBJ1-1, with 9 bases matching TRBD1. V lost 8 bases, J lost 5 bases, and 3 bases stayed unmatched. Germline lookup yields CDR1 SGHTA and CDR2 FQGTGA. The CDR3 has 12 residues. The CDR3 sequence: CASGGQGTEAFF. The CDR3 DNA follows: TGTGCCAGCGGTGGACAGGGGACTGAAGCTTTCTTT.

This clonotype was observed a few times. The CDR3 DNA follows: TGTGCCACCAGCGGACAGGGGGACACTGAAGCTTTCTTT. Amino acid sequence: CATSGQGDTEAFF. This rearrangement joins TRBV15 to TRBJ1-1, with 10 bases fitting TRBD1. Germline V gives CDR1 LNHNV, CDR2 YYDKDF (reference sequence). The CDR3 extends over 13 amino acids. V lost 5 bases to trimming and J lost 3 bases; unmatched junction nucleotides: 0.

This clonotype came up a few times. The chain joins TRBV12-3 or TRBV12-4 to TRBJ2-1, with 8 bases fitting TRBD1. Unmatched junction bases numbered 7, after V lost 6 bases and J lost 0 bases. The CDR3 is made up of 16 amino acids. The CDR3 here is CASRRDRSFSYNEQFF. In nucleotides, the CDR3 is TGTGCCAGCAGGCGGGACAGGAGCTTCTCCTACAATGAGCAGTTCTTC.

This clonotype showed up just a few times. The rearrangement uses TRBV12-3 or TRBV12-4 and TRBJ1-4; D is unclear. Deletions cut 6 bases from V and 7 bases from J, with 9 bases between. The CDR3 covers 12 residues. CDR3 nucleotide sequence: TGTGCCAGCAGCCCCAATAGTGAAAAACTGTTTTTT. As protein: CASSPNSEKLFF.